This entry lists 30 T cell receptor beta chains sequenced from one sample in a study of blood T cell repertoires in COVID-19. Sequencing used immunoSEQ multiplex PCR; TCRdb keeps in-frame clones, though not all of them. Of some 190,000 clones in the sample, approximately 83% were seen once. The source material was peripheral blood. These receptors were collected from a human donor with active or convalescent COVID-19. The donor label of this sample is uncertain.

The chain joins TRBV7-9 to TRBJ2-6, with TRBD1 identical over 7 bases. The CDR3 runs 19 residues. Germline V gives CDR1 SEHNR, CDR2 FQNEAQ (reference sequence). Trimming at V came to 1 base and at J to 0 bases, leaving 9 bases not matched to a gene. CDR3: CASSLVEGAYLSGANVLTF. The CDR3, as DNA: TGTGCCAGCAGCTTAGTTGAGGGGGCCTACCTCTCTGGGGCCAACGTCCTGACTTTC.

The chain's CDR3 is CASGGRVYGYTF. CDR3 sequence (DNA): TGTGCTAGTGGGGGGAGAGTCTATGGCTACACCTTC. The chain uses TRBV12-5 and TRBJ1-2; unclear D gene. Germline values: CDR1 LGHNT, CDR2 FRNRAP. The V end was cut by 6 bases, the J end by 4 bases, with 9 bases between. The CDR3 sequence is 12 residues long.

The V call is TRBV24-1, the J call TRBJ1-5; D gene ambiguous. Looked up from germline, CDR1 is KGHDR and CDR2 is SFDVKD. The CDR3 consists of 14 residues. V shed 3 bases and J shed 4 bases, with 9 bases lying between them. The DNA of the CDR3 is TGTGCCACCAGTGATGATCGACTTAATCAGCCCCAGCATTTT. The encoded protein is CATSDDRLNQPQHF.

This clone has only one observation. The chain is built from TRBV5-1 and TRBJ2-3, with TRBD2 matching over 7 bases. This CDR3 is 15 amino acids long. After removal of 4 bases from V and 10 bases from J, the junction contained 15 bases not matched to a gene. Germline V CDR1 and CDR2: SGHRS, YFSETQ. The CDR3 sequence is CASSQAGNVGTSQYF. The CDR3 DNA reads as TGCGCCAGCAGCCAAGCGGGGAATGTGGGGACTTCGCAGTATTTT.

This clone came up a few times. This chain links TRBV4-2 with TRBJ2-7; 9 nucleotides line up with TRBD2. Trimming removed 3 bases from V and 6 bases from J; junction bases left unmatched: 9. The CDR3 is made up of 15 amino acids. Looked up from germline, CDR1 is LGHNA and CDR2 is YNFKEQ. This chain's CDR3 is CASSHISGGPLEQYF. CDR3 nucleotide sequence: TGTGCCAGCAGCCACATTAGCGGGGGCCCCCTCGAGCAGTACTTC.

V and J are TRBV5-5 and TRBJ2-3, with D perhaps matching TRBD2 (5 bases). Germline CDR1 reads SGHKS; CDR2 reads YYEKEE (reference sequence). This CDR3 spans 14 amino acids. The V gene lost 2 bases and the J gene lost 4 bases, with 11 bases spanning the gap. CDR3 sequence: CASSFRLAPDTQYF. CDR3 in DNA: TGTGCCAGCAGCTTTCGGCTAGCCCCAGATACGCAGTATTTT.

In its sample, this clone was seen a few times. The V gene is TRBV2, the J gene TRBJ1-1; a possible D gene is TRBD1 (5 bases). From germline, CDR1 is SNHLY and CDR2 FYNNEI. The CDR3 totals 16 residues. V was shortened by 7 bases and J by 1 base, with 19 bases between the two germline ends. CDR3 region: CASIPWGNTGNTEAFF. In nucleotides, the CDR3 is TGTGCCAGCATCCCCTGGGGCAATACAGGGAACACTGAAGCTTTCTTT.

V gene TRBV28 combines with J gene TRBJ1-2; a weak D match, TRBD1 (5 bases). This CDR3 contains 15 residues. V shed 7 bases and J shed 2 bases, with 17 bases lying between them. Germline CDR1 and CDR2: MDHEN and SYDVKM. The CDR3 DNA follows: TGTGCCAGCAAATTCCCCCTTACAGGAAACTATGGCTACACCTTC. This encodes CASKFPLTGNYGYTF.

The gene calls are TRBV13 and TRBJ2-7; D is unclear. This CDR3 spans 12 amino acids. V lost 3 bases and J lost 3, with 6 bases in between. Germline CDR1 is PRHDT and CDR2 is FYEKMQ (reference sequence). The CDR3: CASSFGGYEQYF. The CDR3 bases are TGTGCCAGCAGCTTTGGCGGCTACGAGCAGTACTTC.

This clone was observed a handful of times. The chain couples TRBV6-5 to TRBJ2-1; tentatively, D is TRBD2 (5 bases). The CDR3 has 11 residues. CDR1 is MNHEY, CDR2 SVGAGI, per germline. The V end was cut by 5 bases, the J end by 16 bases, with 15 bases between. The CDR3 is CASSNRDSHFF. CDR3 coding DNA: TGTGCCAGCAGTAACCGGGATTCCCACTTCTTC.

The chain recombines TRBV28 with TRBJ1-5; TRBD1 might be the D (5 bases). V was cut by 5 bases and J by 7 bases, with 21 bases left in between. The CDR3 extends over 16 amino acids. Germline CDR1 reads MDHEN; CDR2 reads SYDVKM. CDR3 protein: CASSPPAGGAVQPQHF. CDR3 bases: TGTGCCAGCAGTCCCCCGGCGGGCGGGGCGGTCCAGCCCCAGCATTTT.

This chain joins TRBV3-1 (or the pseudogene TRBV3-2) and TRBJ2-2; TRBD2 might be the D (5 bases). The CDR3 has 17 residues. V lost 0 bases to trimming and J lost 5 bases, with 16 bases between them. Germline V gene sequence: CDR1 LGHDT, CDR2 YNNKEL (reference sequence). The DNA for the CDR3 is TGTGCCAGCAGCCAAGATCTCGGCAGTACGGGAACCGGGGAGCTGTTTTTT. The encoded protein is CASSQDLGSTGTGELFF.

The chain recombines TRBV25-1 with TRBJ2-7; possibly TRBD1 for D (6 bases). The CDR3 is 13 residues long. Germline assignment: CDR1 MGHDK and CDR2 SYGVNS. Trimming removed 6 bases at V and 9 bases at J, with 18 bases between. The chain's CDR3 is CASSPRGPDRQYF. As DNA, the CDR3 is TGTGCCAGCAGCCCCAGGGGACCGGATCGGCAGTACTTC.

The chain links TRBV9 to TRBJ1-4; TRBD1 is a possible D gene (5 bases). Germline values: CDR1 SGDLS, CDR2 YYNGEE. V lost 1 base, J lost 1 base, and 8 bases lay in between. The CDR3 length is 15 residues. The CDR3 spells CASSVQGVTNEKLFF. The CDR3 DNA follows: TGTGCCAGCAGCGTACAAGGGGTAACTAATGAAAAACTGTTTTTT. Looking up the rest from reference TRBV9 and TRBJ1-4 gives the full variable domain: DSGVTQTPKHLITATGQRVTLRCSPRSGDLSVYWYQQSLDQGLQFLIQYYNGEERAKGNILERFSAQQFPDLHSELNLSSLELGDSALYFCASSVQGVTNEKLFFGSGTQLSVL.

The chain uses TRBV19 and TRBJ1-1, with a tentative D call TRBD1 (6 bases). Germline V gene data show CDR1 as LNHDA and CDR2 as SQIVND (reference sequence). The CDR3 contains 15 residues. With 3 bases removed from V and 1 base from J, the gap between germline ends came to 12 bases. This CDR3 is CASSIDARGNTEAFF. In nucleotides, the CDR3 is TGTGCCAGTAGTATCGACGCCAGGGGGAACACTGAAGCTTTCTTT.

This chain joins TRBV7-9 and TRBJ1-1; TRBD1 might be the D (6 bases). This CDR3 has 15 residues. V lost 1 base to trimming and J lost 3 bases, with 12 bases between them. Germline V gives CDR1 SEHNR, CDR2 FQNEAQ (reference sequence). CDR3 sequence reads: CASSLGPTGYTEAFF. In nucleotides, the CDR3 is TGTGCCAGCAGCTTAGGTCCGACAGGCTACACTGAAGCTTTCTTT.

This clone was seen a single time. The rearrangement joins TRBV2 to TRBJ1-1; D is possibly TRBD1 (6 bases). Per germline, CDR1 SNHLY and CDR2 FYNNEI. The CDR3 covers 12 residues. Deletions cut 6 bases from V and 10 bases from J, with 15 bases between. The CDR3 loop is CASSEDRRGAFF. Written as DNA, the CDR3 is TGTGCCAGCAGCGAGGACAGAAGAGGAGCTTTCTTT.

The chain uses TRBV7-2 and TRBJ2-1; tentatively, D is TRBD1 (6 bases). The CDR3 runs 16 residues. In germline, CDR1 is SGHTA, CDR2 FQGNSA. V was shortened by 0 bases and J by 2 bases, with 11 bases between the two germline ends. The CDR3 here is CASSLADRTPYNEQFF. The CDR3, as DNA: TGTGCCAGCAGCTTAGCCGACAGGACGCCCTACAATGAGCAGTTCTTC.

Here the CDR3 DNA reads TGTGCCAGCAGTGAAGTCCGCGGCGAGCAGTACTTC. Its translation is CASSEVRGEQYF. The V and J genes are TRBV6-1 and TRBJ2-7; no clear D gene. The germline V gene encodes CDR1 MNHNS and CDR2 SASEGT. V was pared by 1 base and J by 6 bases, with 7 bases between. This CDR3 comprises 12 residues.

The J gene is TRBJ2-3, the V gene TRBV7-2, with D possibly being TRBD2 (6 bases). Trimming took 1 base from V and 6 from J, leaving 14 bases between them. The CDR3 contains 15 residues. In germline, CDR1 is SGHTA, CDR2 FQGNSA. CDR3 protein: CASSLDGRRADTQYF. The CDR3 DNA follows: TGTGCCAGCAGCTTAGACGGGAGAAGAGCCGATACGCAGTATTTT.

The V gene is TRBV28, the J gene TRBJ1-6, with D perhaps matching TRBD1 (5 bases). CDR1 and CDR2 from the germline V gene are MDHEN and SYDVKM. The V gene lost 6 bases and the J gene lost 11 bases, with 20 bases spanning the gap. This CDR3 spans 15 amino acids. CDR3 in amino acids: CASSPSAGLVAPLHF. As DNA, the CDR3 is TGTGCCAGCAGCCCATCAGCAGGGCTCGTGGCACCCCTCCACTTT.

The table lists this clone with a few counts. The chain links TRBV6-5 to TRBJ2-3; 7 bases align to TRBD1. Germline CDR1 MNHEY, CDR2 SVGAGI. V was clipped by 2 bases and J by 1 base; unmatched bases: 3. This CDR3 is 15 amino acids long. For the CDR3, the DNA is TGTGCCAGCAGTTACCTCGGACAGGGCACAGATACGCAGTATTTT. It is translated as CASSYLGQGTDTQYF.

CDR3 protein: CASSQDVTGEQYF. CDR3 bases: TGTGCCAGCAGCCAAGACGTGACAGGGGAACAGTATTTT. The chain joins TRBV4-2 to TRBJ2-3; 8 nucleotides line up with TRBD1. The CDR3 length is 13 residues. V was clipped by 0 bases and J by 12 bases; unmatched bases: 5. CDR1 and CDR2 from the germline V gene are LGHNA and YNFKEQ.

About this clone itself: The identical CDR3 is also encoded by other nucleotide sequences in the sample. The J gene is TRBJ2-7, the V gene TRBV19, with TRBD1 identical over 10 bases. J lost 4 bases, V lost 0 bases, and 0 bases had no gene match. CDR1 LNHDA and CDR2 SQIVND come from the germline V gene (reference sequence). The CDR3 is made up of 14 amino acids. In nucleotides, the CDR3 is TGTGCCAGTAGTATAGAGGACAGGGGGTACGAGCAGTACTTC. It translates to CASSIEDRGYEQYF. Full variable domain (missing parts from reference TRBV19 and TRBJ2-7): DGGITQSPKYLFRKEGQNVTLSCEQNLNHDAMYWYRQDPGQGLRLIYYSQIVNDFQKGDIAEGYSVSREKKESFPLTVTSAQKNPTAFYLCASSIEDRGYEQYFGPGTRLTVT.

The rearrangement joins TRBV7-9 to TRBJ1-2, with 10 bases identical to TRBD1. The CDR3 runs 15 residues. Germline CDR1 is SEHNR and CDR2 is FQNEAQ (reference sequence). V trimming: 2 bases; J trimming: 2 bases; junction bases outside the gene matches: 2. Written as DNA, the CDR3 is TGTGCCAGCAGCTTATCGGACAGGGGGAACTATGGCTACACCTTC. This sequence encodes CASSLSDRGNYGYTF.

J is TRBJ2-1 and V is TRBV27; the D gene is possibly TRBD2 (7 bases). This CDR3 spans 20 amino acids. V lost 6 bases to trimming and J lost 1 base, with 28 bases between them. CDR1 MNHEY and CDR2 SMNVEV come from the germline V gene (reference sequence). The CDR3 reads CASRRELGTSAGKSYNEQFF. The CDR3 DNA is TGTGCCAGCAGACGCGAACTAGGGACATCAGCGGGAAAATCCTACAATGAGCAGTTCTTC.

The chain uses TRBV7-2 and TRBJ2-6; 7 bases are a match to TRBD1. The CDR3 spans 15 residues. V was clipped by 5 bases and J by 2 bases; unmatched bases: 3. Germline loops: CDR1 SGHTA, CDR2 FQGNSA. CDR3 sequence reads: CASSADRAGANVLTF. The CDR3 DNA sequence: TGTGCCAGCAGCGCCGACAGGGCTGGGGCCAACGTCCTGACTTTC.

V gene TRBV19 combines with J gene TRBJ2-5; 7 positions match TRBD2. The CDR3 contains 15 residues. Germline assignment: CDR1 LNHDA and CDR2 SQIVND (reference sequence). The trim removed 11 bases at V and 1 base at J, leaving 13 bases unmatched. CDR3 in amino acids: CAASPSGNLQETQYF. The CDR3 bases are TGTGCCGCCAGTCCTAGCGGCAACCTCCAAGAGACCCAGTACTTC.

The chain links TRBV10-2 to TRBJ2-3; D remains ambiguous. The length of the CDR3 is 13 residues. The ends were cut back, 3 bases at V and 0 bases at J, with 4 bases in the middle. Germline CDR1 and CDR2: WSHSY and SAAADI. CDR3: CASSDGSTDTQYF. Here the CDR3 DNA reads TGCGCCAGCAGTGACGGGAGCACAGATACGCAGTATTTT.

The V gene is TRBV19, the J gene TRBJ1-1; TRBD1 is a possible D gene (5 bases). The CDR3 has 16 amino acids. From germline, CDR1 is LNHDA and CDR2 SQIVND (reference sequence). V was trimmed by 0 bases and J by 1 base, leaving 12 bases between them. Written as DNA, the CDR3 is TGTGCCAGTAGTATAGAGCCAGGGAAGGGGAACACTGAAGCTTTCTTT. Translation: CASSIEPGKGNTEAFF.